The 21 T cell receptor beta chains below were found in one sample sequenced in a study of blood T cell repertoires in COVID-19. TCRdb's copy holds only in-frame clones and misses some; the assay was immunoSEQ multiplex PCR. Of 400,000 to 450,000 clones in the sample, less than 95% were seen once. The sequencing input was PBMCs or T cells enriched from blood (not recorded which). Receptor source: a man younger than 35 who had recovered from COVID-19.

This sequence joins TRBV27 and TRBJ2-7, with D possibly being TRBD2 (6 bases). Germline V CDR1 and CDR2: MNHEY, SMNVEV (reference sequence). V lost 8 bases and J lost 3, with 14 bases in between. This CDR3 comprises 13 residues. This CDR3 is CASGGSTIYEQYF. The DNA of the CDR3 is TGTGCCAGCGGGGGGTCGACAATCTACGAGCAGTACTTC.

This clone appeared a few times. CDR3 coding DNA: TGTGCCAGCAGCTTGCAGTCTTTCTCTGGAAACACCATATATTTT. Its protein product is CASSLQSFSGNTIYF. The rearrangement uses TRBV7-2 and TRBJ1-3, with D uncertain. The germline V and J ends were trimmed by 3 bases and 0 bases, with 9 bases remaining between them. The CDR3 covers 15 residues. Germline CDR1 reads SGHTA; CDR2 reads FQGNSA.

The chain couples TRBV2 to TRBJ2-3; no reliable D call. Between the trimmed V and J ends, which lost 4 bases and 4 bases, there was a span of 6 bases. This CDR3 has 12 residues. Per the germline V gene, CDR1 is SNHLY and CDR2 is FYNNEI. This chain's CDR3 is CASSVVPDTQYF. CDR3 nucleotides: TGTGCCAGCAGTGTCGTCCCAGATACGCAGTATTTT.

This clone was found once. The chain uses TRBV24-1 and TRBJ1-4, with 7 bases that match TRBD1. This CDR3 spans 16 amino acids. V shed 3 bases and J 7 bases; nucleotides not matched to a gene: 10. Germline CDR1 KGHDR, CDR2 SFDVKD. The CDR3 loop reads CATSDTRTGGGEKLFF. The CDR3 bases are TGTGCCACCAGTGATACCAGGACAGGAGGTGGTGAAAAACTGTTTTTT.

The DNA of the CDR3 is TGTGCCAGCAGCTTTCGGGATTTCGACAATGAGCAGTTCTTC. This gives the protein CASSFRDFDNEQFF. V is TRBV11-2 and J is TRBJ2-1, with D possibly matching TRBD2 (5 bases). V was cut by 3 bases and J by 5 bases, with 11 bases left in between. The germline V gene has CDR1 SGHAT and CDR2 FQNNGV. The CDR3 has 14 amino acids.

This chain links TRBV5-4 with TRBJ2-3; D not resolved. Per the germline V gene, CDR1 is SGHNT and CDR2 is YYREEE (reference sequence). Trimming pared 0 bases from V and 6 bases from J, leaving 8 bases between. This CDR3 has 13 residues. The CDR3 here is CASSLEPKDTQYF. The CDR3 coding sequence is TGTGCCAGCAGCTTGGAGCCGAAGGATACGCAGTATTTT. The variable domain in full, with the rest retrieved from reference TRBV5-4 and TRBJ2-3, is ETGVTQSPTHLIKTRGQQVTLRCSSQSGHNTVSWYQQALGQGPQFIFQYYREEENGRGNFPPRFSGLQFPNYSSELNVNALELDDSALYLCASSLEPKDTQYFGPGTRLTVL.

The gene calls are TRBV6-5 and TRBJ2-7, with TRBD2 matching over 8 bases. The CDR3 is made up of 13 amino acids. With V trimmed by 6 bases and J by 4 bases, 5 bases remained unmatched. CDR1 and CDR2 from the germline V gene are MNHEY and SVGAGI. Here the CDR3 DNA reads TGTGCCAGCAGGTCGAGCGGGAGTTACGAGCAGTACTTC. Protein sequence: CASRSSGSYEQYF.

The chain uses TRBV7-9 and TRBJ2-2; TRBD2 matches 14 bases. Looked up from germline, CDR1 is SEHNR and CDR2 is FQNEAQ (reference sequence). The V gene end was trimmed by 3 bases and the J gene end by 4 bases; junction bases not matched to a gene: 4. The CDR3 covers 17 residues. CDR3: CASSFTGLAGGTGELFF. CDR3 coding DNA: TGTGCCAGCAGCTTCACCGGACTAGCGGGGGGCACCGGGGAGCTGTTTTTT.

The chain joins TRBV28 to TRBJ1-1; no clear D gene. Germline V gene data show CDR1 as MDHEN and CDR2 as SYDVKM. Trimming pared 4 bases from V and 1 base from J, leaving 22 bases between. The CDR3 has 18 amino acids. CDR3 DNA: TGTGCCAGCAGTTGGGGAATCGGGTGGAGAGGGAGGAACACTGAAGCTTTCTTT. Its protein is CASSWGIGWRGRNTEAFF.

This chain links TRBV18 with TRBJ1-2; tentative D call: TRBD1 (5 bases). CDR1 KGHSH and CDR2 LQKENI come from the germline V gene. Trimming stripped 2 bases from V and 10 bases from J, with 11 bases between. CDR3 length: 12 amino acids. CDR3 in amino acids: CASSPETENYTF. Written as DNA, the CDR3 is TGTGCCAGCTCACCAGAGACAGAAAACTACACCTTC.

V usage is TRBV28 and J usage is TRBJ1-1; D gene uncertain. CDR3 length: 14 amino acids. The germline gives CDR1 MDHEN, CDR2 SYDVKM. With 5 bases removed from V and 5 bases from J, the gap between germline ends came to 15 bases. The CDR3 coding sequence is TGTGCCAGCAGTCTTCGGACTATCGGTACTGAAGCTTTCTTT. This codes for CASSLRTIGTEAFF.

The V and J genes are TRBV7-9 and TRBJ2-7, with D perhaps TRBD2 (5 bases). The CDR3 runs 15 residues. CDR1 is SEHNR, CDR2 FQNEAQ, per germline (reference sequence). V lost 1 base to trimming and J lost 6 bases, with 16 bases between them. CDR3 nucleotides: TGTGCCAGCAGCTTAGATTTCGGAGCTAGCCGCGAGCAGTACTTC. This translates into CASSLDFGASREQYF.

The chain recombines TRBV5-5 with TRBJ2-7; D gene uncertain. Per germline, CDR1 SGHKS and CDR2 YYEKEE (reference sequence). The CDR3 spans 15 residues. Trimming removed 0 bases at V and 5 bases at J, with 15 bases between. The DNA of the CDR3 is TGTGCCAGCAGCTTGGGCCCGAGCTATGTCGACGAGCAGTACTTC. Protein sequence: CASSLGPSYVDEQYF. The entire variable domain, with the rest obtained from reference TRBV5-5 and TRBJ2-7, is as follows: DAGVTQSPTHLIKTRGQQVTLRCSPISGHKSVSWYQQVLGQGPQFIFQYYEKEERGRGNFPDRFSARQFPNYSSELNVNALLLGDSALYLCASSLGPSYVDEQYFGPGTRLTVT.

The V and J genes are TRBV7-2 and TRBJ2-3, with a tentative D call TRBD2 (5 bases). V lost 3 bases, J lost 2 bases, and 12 bases lay in between. CDR3 length: 15 residues. Germline V gene sequence: CDR1 SGHTA, CDR2 FQGNSA. CDR3 sequence (DNA): TGTGCCAGCAGCTTCTCCAGCGGCCTCACAGATACGCAGTATTTT. It is translated as CASSFSSGLTDTQYF.

This chain joins TRBV10-3 and TRBJ2-7; tentative D call: TRBD1 (6 bases). This CDR3 spans 12 amino acids. V was shortened by 3 bases and J by 7 bases, with 10 bases between the two germline ends. Germline CDR1 reads ENHRY; CDR2 reads SYGVKD. CDR3 in amino acids: CAISELRGEQYF. DNA for the CDR3: TGTGCCATCAGTGAACTTAGGGGGGAGCAGTACTTC.

This chain uses TRBV7-9 with TRBJ2-1; 7 bases agree with TRBD1. Trimming at V came to 4 bases and at J to 4 bases, leaving 7 bases not matched to a gene. Germline lookup yields CDR1 SEHNR and CDR2 FQNEAQ (reference sequence). The CDR3 spans 15 residues. The CDR3 here is CASSSVTGNYNEQFF. CDR3 bases: TGTGCCAGCAGCTCTGTGACAGGGAATTACAATGAGCAGTTCTTC.

About this clone: The identical CDR3 is also encoded by other nucleotide sequences in the sample. The chain uses TRBV4-1 and TRBJ1-5; no clear D gene. Trimming took off 1 base at V and 6 bases at J, with 7 bases between the two ends. The length of the CDR3 is 13 residues. The germline gives CDR1 MGHRA, CDR2 YSYEKL. The CDR3 is CASSQGGGQPQHF. The CDR3 bases are TGCGCCAGCAGCCAAGGAGGAGGTCAGCCCCAGCATTTT.

V usage is TRBV7-8 and J usage is TRBJ1-2; D is undetermined. The germline gives CDR1 SGHVS, CDR2 FQNEAQ. The V and J ends lost 1 base and 7 bases respectively, with 10 bases between them. The CDR3 contains 13 residues. The CDR3 spells CASSLGEIGGYTF. The DNA for the CDR3 is TGTGCCAGCAGCTTAGGGGAGATCGGTGGCTACACCTTC.

The CDR3 reads CASSAGRLGNTIYF. The CDR3 DNA sequence: TGTGCCAGCAGCGCGGGCCGTCTTGGAAACACCATATATTTT. The chain couples TRBV3-1 (or the pseudogene TRBV3-2) to TRBJ1-3; D gene unclear. In germline, CDR1 is LGHDT, CDR2 YNNKEL (reference sequence). V was cut by 5 bases and J by 3 bases, with 11 bases left in between. The CDR3 spans 14 residues.

This sequence joins TRBV4-1 and TRBJ2-7, with a weak D call TRBD1 (5 bases). Trimming cost V 3 bases and J 3 bases, with 9 bases left between them. CDR1 and CDR2 from the germline V gene are MGHRA and YSYEKL. The CDR3 contains 13 residues. The DNA for the CDR3 is TGCGCCAGCAGCCACAAGGACAACTACGAGCAGTACTTC. Translation gives CASSHKDNYEQYF.

The chain couples TRBV24-1 to TRBJ1-5; D ambiguous. Trimming removed 4 bases from V and 7 bases from J, with 10 bases in between. Germline values: CDR1 KGHDR, CDR2 SFDVKD. The CDR3 has 13 amino acids. This CDR3 is CATSDPGGQPQHF. CDR3 DNA: TGTGCCACCAGTGACCCAGGTGGACAGCCCCAGCATTTT.